The clone carrying this TCR beta chain was observed many times. Its antigen is not identified. The sample originates from a study of T-cell reconstitution after alpha-beta-depleted transplantation in children. Broader study findings: Alpha-beta T cells present about two months after transplant were reported to originate from several hundred expanded graft clones. A year post-transplant, T-cell counts and diversity derived mostly from newly produced T cells. Some patients' high day-60 TCRbeta diversity was attributed to recipient cells surviving conditioning.

Germline V CDR1 and CDR2: SGHDN, FVKESK. The CDR3 contains 12 residues. Trimming removed 1 base from V and 6 bases from J, with 7 bases in between. Unique molecular identifiers were incorporated during preparation of the TCRbeta library. TCRdb re-analysed the PCR reads in MiXCR, keeping a single row per CDR3 protein. The data contain 280,000 or so distinct CDR3 sequences, 11% of them seen just once; the ten biggest clones take up about 20%. The rearrangement joins TRBV14 to TRBJ2-7; D remains ambiguous. This clonotype originated in a male patient between 2 and 10 years old who had a stem cell transplant for chronic granulomatous disease, so the T cells may come from the graft donor. Sequences were derived from peripheral blood, sampled 180 days after TCRalphabeta/CD19-depleted stem cell transplant. For the CDR3, the DNA is TGTGCCAGCAGCCAAGGGTCGCGCGAGCAGTACTTC. Translated: CASSQGSREQYF.